Listed below are T cell receptor beta chains from one sample, sequenced in a study of OX40 agonist ivuxolimab in advanced cancers. The protocol was immunoSEQ multiplex PCR, while the TCRdb copy is restricted to in-frame clones and leaves out a portion. The table lists fewer than 85,000 clones, around four fifths of them singletons. The material was CD4+ or CD8+ T cells sorted from blood, obtained in a trial of the OX40 agonist ivuxolimab. These receptors all stem from an adult with an advanced solid tumor such as melanoma, head and neck, liver or kidney cancer. The CDR3 runs from the conserved cysteine through the conserved F or W. D genes are given only for firm matches. Size is omitted from some rows. Given values are once, few, many or a class for expanded clones.

>.|.|TRBV19|TRBJ1-5
TGTGCCAGTAGTGGCAGGGTTGGGGGCAATCAGCCCCAGCATTTT
CASSGRVGGNQPQHF
>few|TRBD1|TRBV30|TRBJ1-5
TGTGCCTGGGGCATACCGGGACAGGGGAATCAGCCCCAGCATTTT
CAWGIPGQGNQPQHF
>.|TRBD2|TRBV7-2|TRBJ2-7
TGTGCCAGCGGGGGGGGAAACGTAGCCGAGCAGTACTTC
CASGGGNVAEQYF
>.|.|TRBV11-2|TRBJ2-6
TGTGCCAGCACCCAGGAGGGGGCTGGGGCCAACGTCCTGACTTTC
CASTQEGAGANVLTF
>.|.|TRBV5-6|TRBJ1-1
TGTGCCAGCTCTCTCAAAGGGAGAGGGGACACTGAAGCTTTCTTT
CASSLKGRGDTEAFF
>.|.|TRBV7-8|TRBJ2-3
TGTGCCAGCAGCTTAGCTCGGTTATCGGGCACAGATACGCAGTATTTT
CASSLARLSGTDTQYF
>.|.|TRBV6-1|TRBJ2-1
TGTGCCAGCAGTGAATTTTCCACAGGGTGGGATGAGCAGTTCTTC
CASSEFSTGWDEQFF
>.|.|TRBV18|TRBJ1-2
TGTGCCAGCTCACCACCGACACGCTATGGCTACACCTTC
CASSPPTRYGYTF
>.|.|TRBV28|TRBJ1-2
TGTGCCAGCAGTTTACCCGGGAACTATGGCTACACCTTC
CASSLPGNYGYTF
>.|.|TRBV5-6|TRBJ1-6
TGTGCCAGCAGCTTGCGTGGCCTTGGATCACCCCTCCACTTT
CASSLRGLGSPLHF
>.|.|TRBV6-6|TRBJ1-3
TGTGCCAGCAGCCTCCCCGGTGGAAACACCATATATTTT
CASSLPGGNTIYF
>.|.|TRBV27|TRBJ2-1
TGTGCCAGCAGTAGGCCACAATCGACAGAGCAGTTCTTC
CASSRPQSTEQFF
>.|.|TRBV14|TRBJ1-3
TGTGCCAGCAGCCAAAACAGGGCTGGAAACACCATATATTTT
CASSQNRAGNTIYF
>.|.|TRBV19|TRBJ2-3
TGTGCCAGTAGGGCCCTTGCGGATACGCAGTATTTT
CASRALADTQYF
>few|.|TRBV19|TRBJ1-1
TGTGCCAGTAGTGACCCCCGGGGAGAAGCTTTCTTT
CASSDPRGEAFF
>once|.|TRBV7-9|TRBJ2-3
TGTGCCAGCAGCTTAGATACGCAGTATTTT
CASSLDTQYF
>.|TRBD1|TRBV7-8|TRBJ1-5
TGTGCCAGCAGTTTCGGACAGGAACCAAATCAGCCCCAGCATTTT
CASSFGQEPNQPQHF
>.|.|TRBV5-5|TRBJ2-1
TGTGCCAGCAGCTTGTTGGGGGGCGCCCCCAATGAGCAGTTCTTC
CASSLLGGAPNEQFF
>.|.|TRBV7-2|TRBJ1-6
TGTGCCAGCAGCTTAAACGCGAGAGGGAATTCACCCCTCCACTTT
CASSLNARGNSPLHF
>.|.|TRBV7-2|TRBJ2-7
TGTGCCAGCAGCTTGGGTAGTCTTGGCGAGCAGTACTTC
CASSLGSLGEQYF
>.|TRBD2|TRBV6-1|TRBJ2-7
TGTGCCAGCAGTGAAGGACTAGCGGGAACCTACGAGCAGTACTTC
CASSEGLAGTYEQYF
>.|.|TRBV28|TRBJ1-5
TGTGCCAGCAGTTCACCAGGGTCTCAGCCCCAGCATTTT
CASSSPGSQPQHF
>.|.|TRBV6-6|TRBJ1-1
TGTGCCAGCAGTTGGGGGGGTCGGACTGAAGCTTTCTTT
CASSWGGRTEAFF
>.|.|TRBV19|TRBJ1-1
TGTGCCAGTAGTATCGCCTGGCCTGCCACTGAAGCTTTCTTT
CASSIAWPATEAFF
>.|TRBD1|TRBV5-1|TRBJ1-2
TGCGCCAGCAGCGTTGGACAGGTCGCCTATGGCTACACCTTC
CASSVGQVAYGYTF
>.|TRBD1|TRBV28|TRBJ2-7
TGTGCCAGCAGTACCCGGGACAGGGGTTCGTACGAGCAGTACTTC
CASSTRDRGSYEQYF
>.|.|TRBV28|TRBJ2-4
TGTGCCAGCAGTTCGGGTAAAAACATTCAGTACTTC
CASSSGKNIQYF
>few|.|TRBV21-1|TRBJ1-5
TGTGCCAGCAGCAAAGTTGGTACCCTTGGAAATCAGCCCCAGCATTTT
CASSKVGTLGNQPQHF
>.|TRBD2|TRBV6-5|TRBJ2-3
TGTGCCAGCAGTTACCGGCGGGGGGGCGCAGATACGCAGTATTTT
CASSYRRGGADTQYF
>.|TRBD1|TRBV6-5|TRBJ1-1
TGTGCCAGCAGTTTGTTCCGGGACAGAAGAAAAGCTTTCTTT
CASSLFRDRRKAFF
>.|TRBD1|TRBV2|TRBJ2-1
TGTGCCAGCAGTCCCGACAGGGGATCCTACAATGAGCAGTTCTTC
CASSPDRGSYNEQFF
>.|TRBD2|TRBV11-2|TRBJ2-5
TGTGCCAGCAGCCAAACTAGCGGCAAAGAGACCCAGTACTTC
CASSQTSGKETQYF
>.|TRBD1|TRBV2|TRBJ1-6
TGTGCCAGCACTCTGGGACAGGGGATTAATTCACCCCTCCACTTT
CASTLGQGINSPLHF
>.|.|TRBV4-1|TRBJ2-5
TGCGCCAGCAGCCCGGACCCCCAAGAGACCCAGTACTTC
CASSPDPQETQYF
>few|.|TRBV18|TRBJ1-5
TGTGCCAGCTCACCAGGGGGCGGCAATCAGCCCCAGCATTTT
CASSPGGGNQPQHF
>once|TRBD2|TRBV5-4|TRBJ2-3
TGTGCCAGCAGCTATACTAGCGGGGGGGCCAATACGCAGTATTTT
CASSYTSGGANTQYF
>few|.|TRBV7-9|TRBJ2-3
TGTGCCAGCAGCCCGGGACTTAATACGCAGTATTTT
CASSPGLNTQYF
>.|.|TRBV5-6|TRBJ2-3
TGTGCCAGCAGCTCCCGGGACAGCACCATTCTCGGGGGTACGCAGTATTTT
CASSSRDSTILGGTQYF
>.|TRBD1|TRBV6-6|TRBJ2-7
TGTGCCAGCAGTTACCCCGGGACAGCCGTCTACGAGCAGTACTTC
CASSYPGTAVYEQYF
>.|.|TRBV2|TRBJ1-6
TGCGGGGGGGGCAGGGTCGATAATTCACCCCTCCACTTT
CGGGRVDNSPLHF
>.|.|TRBV2|TRBJ2-5
TGTGCCAGCAGTGGCCGGGGTGCGCGGGAGACCCAGTACTTC
CASSGRGARETQYF
>.|TRBD2|TRBV5-1|TRBJ2-1
TGCGCCAGCAGCCGGACTAGCGGGGGTTCCTACAATGAGCAGTTCTTC
CASSRTSGGSYNEQFF
>.|TRBD1|TRBV10-3|TRBJ1-2
TGTGCCATCAGCACCGGGACAGACTATGGCTACACCTTC
CAISTGTDYGYTF
>.|.|TRBV7-9|TRBJ1-5
TGTGCCAGCAGCCTAAAAGAAGGGACTTCGGCCCAGCATTTT
CASSLKEGTSAQHF
>.|.|TRBV6-1|TRBJ2-5
TGTGCCAGCAGTAAACCGGGTACGGAGACCCAGTACTTC
CASSKPGTETQYF
>once|TRBD2|TRBV2|TRBJ2-5
TGTGCCAGCAGTGCCTCGGATAGCGGGGGGGCCAGGAGTAGAGAGACCCAGTACTTC
CASSASDSGGARSRETQYF
>.|.|TRBV6-5|TRBJ1-5
TGTGCCAGCAGTACCCCCCGGGAGAGCAATCAGCCCCAGCATTTT
CASSTPRESNQPQHF
>.|TRBD1|TRBV29-1|TRBJ1-2
TGCAGCGTCGACAGGGGCCATGGCTACACCTTC
CSVDRGHGYTF
>.|TRBD1|TRBV5-1|TRBJ1-6
TGCGCCAGCAGCCTACAGGGGACCTCCTATAATTCACCCCTCCACTTT
CASSLQGTSYNSPLHF
>once|TRBD1|TRBV4-1|TRBJ2-1
TGCGCCAGCAGCCAAAATCCTCGAGGACAGGGTGGGAATGAGCAGTTCTTC
CASSQNPRGQGGNEQFF
>.|.|TRBV5-6|TRBJ2-7
TGTGCCAGCACCCTTGCCGGCACAGCGGCCTACGAGCAGTACTTC
CASTLAGTAAYEQYF
>.|.|TRBV18|TRBJ2-4
TGTGCCACCACCAAGTGGGGGACAGCCAAAAACATTCAGTACTTC
CATTKWGTAKNIQYF
>.|.|TRBV5-4|TRBJ1-1
TGTGCCAGCAGCTTGAGATCAGATGAAGCTTTCTTT
CASSLRSDEAFF
>medium-sized|.|TRBV25-1|TRBJ1-1
TGTGCCAGCATCAGGAACACTGAAGCTTTCTTT
CASIRNTEAFF
>.|TRBD1|TRBV10-3|TRBJ1-1
TGTGCCATCAGTGAGTCCTCGGGACAGCAGAACACTGAAGCTTTCTTT
CAISESSGQQNTEAFF
>.|.|TRBV2|TRBJ1-5
TGTGCCAGCACCGGAGGGCAGGGCAATCAGCCCCAGCATTTT
CASTGGQGNQPQHF